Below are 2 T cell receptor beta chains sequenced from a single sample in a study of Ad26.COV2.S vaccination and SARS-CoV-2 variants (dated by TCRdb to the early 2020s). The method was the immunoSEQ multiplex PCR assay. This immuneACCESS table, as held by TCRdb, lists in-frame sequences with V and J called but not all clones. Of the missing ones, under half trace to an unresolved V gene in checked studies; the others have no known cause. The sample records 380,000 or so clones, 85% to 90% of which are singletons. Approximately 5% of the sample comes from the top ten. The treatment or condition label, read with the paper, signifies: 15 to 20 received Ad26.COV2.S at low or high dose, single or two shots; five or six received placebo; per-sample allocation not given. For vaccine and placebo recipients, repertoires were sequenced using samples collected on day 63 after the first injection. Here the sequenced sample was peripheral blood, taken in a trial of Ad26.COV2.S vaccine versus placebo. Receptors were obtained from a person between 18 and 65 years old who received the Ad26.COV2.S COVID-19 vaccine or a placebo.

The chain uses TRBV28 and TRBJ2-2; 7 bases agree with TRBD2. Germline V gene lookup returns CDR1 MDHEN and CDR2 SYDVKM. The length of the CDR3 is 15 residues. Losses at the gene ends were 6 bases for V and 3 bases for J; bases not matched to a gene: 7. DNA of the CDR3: TGTGCCAGCAGCCGTCCTAGCGGTTACACCGGGGAGCTGTTTTTT. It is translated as CASSRPSGYTGELFF.

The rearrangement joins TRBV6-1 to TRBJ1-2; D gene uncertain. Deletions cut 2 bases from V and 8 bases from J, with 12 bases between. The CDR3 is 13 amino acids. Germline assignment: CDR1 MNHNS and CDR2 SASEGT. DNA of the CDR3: TGTGCCAGCAGTGAAAGTGGCAGAGGCGGCTACACCTTC. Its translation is CASSESGRGGYTF.